One sample yielded the 7 T cell receptor beta chains listed below, sequenced in a study of T cells in Graves' hyperthyroidism and ophthalmopathy. RNA transcripts yielded amplified TCR beta CDR3 regions. The study used the HTBI primer set for a first-round RT-PCR of the TCR CDR3. A single record per CDR3 protein comes from TCRdb applying MiXCR to the multiplex PCR reads. The sample carries a few hundred thousand distinct CDR3 sequences, roughly 22% recorded once. The specimen sequenced was blood. These receptors were taken from a woman in her sixties or seventies with Graves' ophthalmopathy.

This clonotype came up a few times. The chain links TRBV3-1 to TRBJ1-4; D ambiguous. CDR3 length: 14 residues. Deletions cut 4 bases from V and 0 bases from J, with 6 bases between. CDR1 and CDR2 (germline): LGHDT, YNNKEL (reference sequence). As DNA, the CDR3 is TGTGCCAGCAGCCCTGCCTCAACTAATGAAAAACTGTTTTTT. It codes for CASSPASTNEKLFF. Variable domain in full (rest from reference TRBV3-1 and TRBJ1-4): DTAVSQTPKYLVTQMGNDKSIKCEQNLGHDTMYWYKQDSKKFLKIMFSYNNKELIINETVPNRFSPKSPDKAHLNLHINSLELGDSAVYFCASSPASTNEKLFFGSGTQLSVL.

The chain uses TRBV19 and TRBJ2-2; 7 bases map to TRBD2. Germline CDR1 LNHDA, CDR2 SQIVND (reference sequence). With 7 bases clipped from V and 7 bases from J, the junction kept 3 bases outside the gene matches. The CDR3 totals 12 residues. CDR3 sequence (DNA): TGTGCCAGTACCAGCGGGGTCGGGGAGCTGTTTTTT. Translated, it gives CASTSGVGELFF.

This clonotype was seen a handful of times. The chain employs TRBV10-3 and TRBJ2-3, with 12 bases fitting TRBD2. This CDR3 has 16 residues. V gave up 6 bases and J gave up 2 bases; unmatched junction bases: 6. Germline loops: CDR1 ENHRY, CDR2 SYGVKD. DNA for the CDR3: TGTGCCATCAGCTCGACTAGCGGGAGAGACACAGATACGCAGTATTTT. It is translated as CAISSTSGRDTDTQYF.

This clonotype was seen a handful of times. The chain combines TRBV27 with TRBJ2-1, with TRBD1 identical over 7 bases. Germline loops: CDR1 MNHEY, CDR2 SMNVEV (reference sequence). Trimming took 6 bases from V and 3 from J; bases not matched to a gene: 5. There are 14 residues in the CDR3. The CDR3 loop is CASSWGQFYNEQFF. In DNA, the CDR3 is TGTGCCAGCAGCTGGGGACAGTTCTACAATGAGCAGTTCTTC.

This clonotype was counted ten times or more. V usage is TRBV2 and J usage is TRBJ2-1; TRBD2 aligns across 7 bases. In germline, CDR1 is SNHLY, CDR2 FYNNEI. The CDR3 contains 15 residues. V was pared by 4 bases and J by 2 bases, with 5 bases of the junction left unmatched. The CDR3 spells CASSVAGEAYNEQFF. CDR3 bases: TGTGCCAGCAGTGTGGCGGGAGAGGCCTACAATGAGCAGTTCTTC. Looking up the rest from reference TRBV2 and TRBJ2-1 gives the full variable domain: EPEVTQTPSHQVTQMGQEVILRCVPISNHLYFYWYRQILGQKVEFLVSFYNNEISEKSEIFDDQFSVERPDGSNFTLKIRSTKLEDSAMYFCASSVAGEAYNEQFFGPGTRLTVL.

In its sample, this clonotype was seen many times. The J gene is TRBJ1-2, the V gene TRBV7-2; D uncertain. V lost 5 bases to trimming and J lost 0 bases, with 13 bases between them. CDR1 SGHTA and CDR2 FQGNSA come from the germline V gene. The CDR3 runs to 15 residues. The CDR3 loop is CASSHWERANYGYTF. The CDR3, as DNA: TGTGCCAGCAGCCACTGGGAACGAGCTAACTATGGCTACACCTTC.

This clonotype appeared many times. The V gene is TRBV10-3, the J gene TRBJ2-7; 7 positions agree with TRBD2. CDR1 and CDR2 (germline): ENHRY, SYGVKD. CDR3 length: 16 residues. V dropped 3 bases and J dropped 2; count of bases not matched to a gene: 10. The CDR3 DNA follows: TGTGCCATCAGTGATGCTAGCGGCCCTTCTCCCTACGAGCAGTACTTC. It is translated as CAISDASGPSPYEQYF.